Below, 19 T cell receptor beta chains from the same sample are listed, as sequenced in a study of shared clonotypes between healthy human individuals (dated by TCRdb to the early 2020s). Library preparation was by the immunoSEQ multiplex PCR assay. TCRdb stores this immuneACCESS table with in-frame sequences only. Part of the clones is absent; in the studies checked, under half of the shortfall reflects unresolved V genes, and no reason is known for the rest. Across this sample there are over a million clones, with around 97% seen only once. Over 1% of the sample is in the top ten clones. The sample consisted of naive CD4+ T cells sorted from blood. The cell subset or site label on this specimen signifies: CD45RA+ positively selected. All receptors derive from a man aged 30 to 39 in good health.

A word on this clone: Other nucleotide sequences from this sample produce the same CDR3. The chain employs TRBV7-2 and TRBJ2-2; 10 nucleotides line up with TRBD2. Trimming took 5 bases from V and 1 from J; bases not matched to a gene: 4. Germline V CDR1 and CDR2: SGHTA, FQGNSA. The CDR3 has 16 amino acids. Here the CDR3 DNA reads TGTGCCAGCAGCCCGAGGACTAGCGGGAACACCGGGGAGCTGTTTTTT. Translation: CASSPRTSGNTGELFF.

The rearrangement links TRBV28 to TRBJ1-5; D is undetermined. CDR3 length equals 13 residues. CDR1 and CDR2 (germline): MDHEN, SYDVKM. Trimming took off 6 bases at V and 6 bases at J, with 12 bases between the two ends. The CDR3 spells CASRLALSQPQHF. CDR3 in DNA: TGTGCCAGCAGACTCGCCCTCAGTCAGCCCCAGCATTTT.

V is TRBV7-9 and J is TRBJ2-3; no clear D. Germline assignment: CDR1 SEHNR and CDR2 FQNEAQ (reference sequence). V was pared by 2 bases and J by 2 bases, with 11 bases between. The CDR3 runs to 15 residues. CDR3 residues: CASSLRAAHTDTQYF. In nucleotides, the CDR3 is TGTGCCAGCAGCTTACGAGCCGCTCACACAGATACGCAGTATTTT.

This sequence joins TRBV7-8 and TRBJ2-1, with 11 nucleotides matching TRBD2. The CDR3 length is 17 residues. V shed 4 bases and J 7 bases; nucleotides not matched to a gene: 12. Germline loops: CDR1 SGHVS, CDR2 FQNEAQ. CDR3 residues: CASSYKMGLAARNEQFF. The CDR3 DNA reads as TGTGCCAGCAGCTATAAAATGGGACTAGCGGCGAGAAATGAGCAGTTCTTC.

The chain has TRBV28 and TRBJ1-4; weak D call: TRBD1 (5 bases). The CDR3 contains 12 residues. CDR1 MDHEN and CDR2 SYDVKM come from the germline V gene. V shed 4 bases and J shed 14 bases, with 14 bases lying between them. This chain's CDR3 is CASSSKGPSLFF. The CDR3 bases are TGTGCCAGCAGTTCCAAGGGGCCGAGTCTGTTTTTT.

The CDR3 loop is CASRTSVNVYEQYF. CDR3 nucleotides: TGCGCCAGCAGGACTAGCGTTAATGTCTACGAGCAGTACTTC. The chain uses TRBV5-1 and TRBJ2-7; TRBD2 agrees at 8 bases. V lost 5 bases to trimming and J lost 3 bases; unmatched junction nucleotides: 7. Looked up from germline, CDR1 is SGHRS and CDR2 is YFSETQ. This CDR3 has 14 residues.

CDR3 sequence: CAISPTDYEQYF. CDR3 bases: TGTGCCATCAGCCCCACAGACTACGAGCAGTACTTC. The chain links TRBV10-3 to TRBJ2-7; no clear D. V was trimmed by 6 bases and J by 3 bases, leaving 9 bases between them. This CDR3 has 12 residues. The germline CDR1 and CDR2 sequences are ENHRY and SYGVKD.

CDR3 loop: CASSLEYRLTYEQYF. Written as DNA, the CDR3 is TGTGCCAGCAGCTTGGAATACAGGTTGACCTACGAGCAGTACTTC. The rearrangement joins TRBV5-5 to TRBJ2-7, with D tentatively TRBD1 (5 bases). The CDR3 contains 15 residues. Germline CDR1 reads SGHKS; CDR2 reads YYEKEE (reference sequence). With 0 bases removed from V and 2 bases from J, the gap between germline ends came to 12 bases.

The chain combines TRBV28 with TRBJ1-2; TRBD1 matches at 8 bases. CDR1 MDHEN and CDR2 SYDVKM come from the germline V gene. This CDR3 contains 14 residues. V lost 5 bases and J lost 5; bases outside the gene matches: 7. The CDR3 DNA reads as TGTGCCAGCAGTGGAGGGACAGGTTTTTATGGCTACACCTTC. Residues: CASSGGTGFYGYTF.

The rearrangement joins TRBV7-8 to TRBJ2-3; 9 nucleotides line up with TRBD1. V shed 3 bases and J 1 base; nucleotides not matched to a gene: 5. The CDR3 is 16 residues long. CDR1 and CDR2 (germline): SGHVS, FQNEAQ. The DNA of the CDR3 is TGTGCCAGCAGCTTGGGACAGGGTGGTCGCACAGATACGCAGTATTTT. Translating gives CASSLGQGGRTDTQYF.

The chain is built from TRBV9 and TRBJ1-2; D is unclear. This CDR3 has 13 amino acids. V lost 1 base and J 1 base, leaving 5 bases between the germline ends. Germline CDR1 reads SGDLS; CDR2 reads YYNGEE. The CDR3 nucleotides are TGTGCCAGCAGCGTACGCGTTAACTATGGCTACACCTTC. Translated, it gives CASSVRVNYGYTF.

For the CDR3, the DNA is TGTGCCAGCAGCCCAGGAGGGTCAGACGAGCAGTACTTC. This sequence encodes CASSPGGSDEQYF. The V gene is TRBV11-3, the J gene TRBJ2-7; tentatively, D is TRBD2 (6 bases). This CDR3 spans 13 amino acids. Trimming shortened V by 5 bases and J by 5 bases, and 13 bases separated the two germline ends. CDR1 is SGHNT and CDR2 is YENEEA in the germline V gene.

A single count supports this clone. This sequence joins TRBV6-5 and TRBJ2-2, with D perhaps given as TRBD1 or TRBD2 (5 bases each). Per the germline V gene, CDR1 is MNHEY and CDR2 is SVGAGI. V lost 0 bases and J 5 bases, leaving 7 bases between the germline ends. The CDR3 spans 14 residues. The CDR3 DNA is TGTGCCAGCAGTTACTCGGGGGTTACCGGGGAGCTGTTTTTT. This codes for CASSYSGVTGELFF.

This clone appeared once. V gene TRBV9 combines with J gene TRBJ2-3, with 11 positions matching TRBD1. V trimming: 0 bases; J trimming: 4 bases; junction bases outside the gene matches: 4. CDR1 is SGDLS, CDR2 YYNGEE, per germline. The CDR3 has 16 residues. This chain's CDR3 is CASSVEGQGGSDTQYF. The CDR3 DNA reads as TGTGCCAGCAGCGTAGAGGGACAGGGGGGATCAGATACGCAGTATTTT. Full variable domain (rest looked up from reference TRBV9 and TRBJ2-3): DSGVTQTPKHLITATGQRVTLRCSPRSGDLSVYWYQQSLDQGLQFLIQYYNGEERAKGNILERFSAQQFPDLHSELNLSSLELGDSALYFCASSVEGQGGSDTQYFGPGTRLTVL.

As concerns this clone: Within the sample, other DNA sequences also encode this same CDR3. V is TRBV28 and J is TRBJ1-5, with D unclear. Germline CDR1 is MDHEN and CDR2 is SYDVKM. The V end was cut by 3 bases, the J end by 0 bases, with 9 bases between. This CDR3 comprises 15 residues. CDR3: CASSFQDRSNQPQHF. CDR3 nucleotides: TGTGCCAGCAGTTTCCAGGACCGTAGCAATCAGCCCCAGCATTTT.

The chain recombines TRBV6-6 with TRBJ1-3; D is perhaps TRBD1 (5 bases). The CDR3 spans 16 residues. Trimming left V 0 bases short and J 3 bases short, with 12 bases between. The germline V gene encodes CDR1 MNHNY and CDR2 SVGAGI (reference sequence). This CDR3 is CASSYSRQGLGNTIYF. The CDR3 coding sequence is TGTGCCAGCAGTTACTCGCGCCAGGGACTTGGAAACACCATATATTTT.

V usage is TRBV4-1 and J usage is TRBJ2-5, with TRBD2 identical over 10 bases. Germline V gene sequence: CDR1 MGHRA, CDR2 YSYEKL. The CDR3 extends over 17 amino acids. Trimming cost V 3 bases and J 3 bases; bases outside gene matches: 10. In DNA form, the CDR3 reads TGCGCCAGCAGCCAGGAGTTAGCGGGAGGCCTTAAAGAGACCCAGTACTTC. Encoded protein: CASSQELAGGLKETQYF.

V is TRBV2 and J is TRBJ2-5; the D gene is possibly TRBD1 (5 bases). The CDR3 spans 16 residues. The V gene's germline CDR1 is SNHLY and CDR2 FYNNEI. Between the trimmed V and J ends, which lost 6 bases and 5 bases, there was a span of 22 bases. CDR3 amino acids: CASRLSRTPSGETQYF. DNA of the CDR3: TGTGCCAGCAGATTGAGTAGAACACCCTCAGGGGAGACCCAGTACTTC.

The rearrangement links TRBV28 to TRBJ2-1; 7 nucleotides line up with TRBD2. The CDR3 is 17 residues long. The J segment lost 0 bases and the V segment lost 7 bases, leaving 12 bases of the junction unmatched. Germline V gene sequence: CDR1 MDHEN, CDR2 SYDVKM. In nucleotides, the CDR3 is TGTGCCAGCAAGCCCGTTTGGCTAGCGGACTCCTACAATGAGCAGTTCTTC. Amino acids: CASKPVWLADSYNEQFF.